These 8 T cell receptor beta chains came from one sample sequenced in a study of blood T cell repertoires in COVID-19. Some clones are missing from TCRdb's copy, which holds only in-frame ones; the method was immunoSEQ multiplex PCR. The sample lists some 40,000 clones; approximately 80% were seen once. Sequenced input: peripheral blood. All receptors come from a man aged 55 to 70 in a cohort sampled during active COVID-19.

This clone is a singleton in its sample. V gene TRBV19 combines with J gene TRBJ1-5, with D possibly being TRBD1 (6 bases). This CDR3 spans 17 amino acids. Trimming took 0 bases from V and 2 from J, leaving 14 bases between them. Germline-derived CDR1 and CDR2 are LNHDA and SQIVND (reference sequence). CDR3 in amino acids: CASSIEEQGWRNQPQHF. The CDR3, as DNA: TGTGCCAGTAGTATAGAAGAACAGGGATGGCGCAATCAGCCCCAGCATTTT.

The chain carries TRBV12-5 and TRBJ1-1; TRBD1 matches at 8 bases. Trimming took 1 base from V and 0 from J; bases not matched to a gene: 10. Germline CDR1 LGHNT, CDR2 FRNRAP. CDR3 length: 18 amino acids. The DNA for the CDR3 is TGTGCTAGTGGTTTGGGTGGACAGGGACCGCTTTTGAACACTGAAGCTTTCTTT. Its translation: CASGLGGQGPLLNTEAFF.

The chain carries TRBV6-1 and TRBJ1-3; D gene unclear. Looked up from germline, CDR1 is MNHNS and CDR2 is SASEGT. The germline V and J ends were trimmed by 0 bases and 0 bases, with 12 bases remaining between them. This CDR3 contains 17 residues. The CDR3 loop reads CASSEAHGGSSGNTIYF. CDR3 DNA: TGTGCCAGCAGTGAAGCGCATGGAGGGAGCTCTGGAAACACCATATATTTT.

The genes are TRBV6-6 and TRBJ2-6, with 10 positions matching TRBD2. Germline values: CDR1 MNHNY, CDR2 SVGAGI (reference sequence). CDR3 length: 17 residues. Trimming at V came to 5 bases and at J to 2 bases, leaving 6 bases not matched to a gene. The CDR3 reads CASSPSGGATGANVLTF. The CDR3 DNA follows: TGTGCCAGCAGTCCCAGCGGGGGGGCCACTGGGGCCAACGTCCTGACTTTC.

V and J are TRBV12-5 and TRBJ1-5; 8 bases align to TRBD1. The CDR3 consists of 15 residues. From germline, CDR1 is LGHNT and CDR2 FRNRAP. CDR3 nucleotide sequence: TGTGCCCTACGTCGGGAAGGACAGGGACCTCAGCCCCAGCATTTT. This codes for CALRREGQGPQPQHF.

The rearrangement links TRBV11-2 to TRBJ2-1, with D possibly being TRBD2 (5 bases). Germline lookup yields CDR1 SGHAT and CDR2 FQNNGV. This CDR3 comprises 15 residues. V shed 1 base and J shed 0 bases, with 7 bases lying between them. The DNA for the CDR3 is TGTGCCAGCAGCTTAGGAACTAGCTCCTACAATGAGCAGTTCTTC. Amino acids: CASSLGTSSYNEQFF.

The rearrangement joins TRBV7-2 to TRBJ2-2, with TRBD2 identical over 8 bases. The CDR3 has 15 amino acids. Trimming at V came to 6 bases and at J to 8 bases, leaving 11 bases not matched to a gene. Per the germline V gene, CDR1 is SGHTA and CDR2 is FQGNSA. DNA of the CDR3: TGTGCCAGCAGTCGCGAGGCGGGGGGACCGGGGGAGCTGTTTTTT. Its protein product is CASSREAGGPGELFF. The full variable domain, rest sourced from reference TRBV7-2 and TRBJ2-2, is GAGVSQSPSNKVTEKGKDVELRCDPISGHTALYWYRQSLGQGLEFLIYFQGNSAPDKSGLPSDRFSAERTGGSVSTLTIQRTQQEDSAVYLCASSREAGGPGELFFGEGSRLTVL.

The rearrangement uses TRBV7-2 and TRBJ2-1; D possibly corresponds to TRBD1 (6 bases). Trimming stripped 3 bases from V and 6 bases from J, with 15 bases between. The CDR3 contains 15 residues. Germline assignment: CDR1 SGHTA and CDR2 FQGNSA. The DNA of the CDR3 is TGTGCCAGCAGCTTTCCGGGACACATACTCAATGAGCAGTTCTTC. Amino acid sequence: CASSFPGHILNEQFF.